What follows are 25 T cell receptor beta chains derived from one specimen sequenced in a study of blood T cell repertoires in COVID-19. Clones were read by immunoSEQ multiplex PCR, and TCRdb kept only the in-frame ones, dropping some. Counted here are fewer than 200,000 clones, 65% to 90% occurring once; the ten biggest clones make up about 8.6%. Sequenced sample: peripheral blood. The receptors were sampled from a man aged 50 to 60 with active or convalescent COVID-19.

The gene calls are TRBV27 and TRBJ2-7, with 8 bases lining up with TRBD2. This CDR3 contains 12 residues. After removal of 10 bases from V and 6 bases from J, the junction contained 8 bases not matched to a gene. CDR1 is MNHEY and CDR2 is SMNVEV in the germline V gene (reference sequence). The CDR3 spells CAIYGGAAEQYF. The CDR3 DNA is TGTGCCATCTACGGGGGGGCCGCCGAGCAGTACTTC.

V gene TRBV7-9 combines with J gene TRBJ1-2, with D tentatively TRBD1 (5 bases). CDR1 is SEHNR and CDR2 is FQNEAQ in the germline V gene (reference sequence). The CDR3 consists of 15 residues. Trimming stripped 5 bases from V and 3 bases from J, with 16 bases between. The CDR3 protein is CASSDQFGAYYGYTF. The CDR3 DNA reads TGTGCCAGCAGCGATCAATTTGGGGCGTACTATGGCTACACCTTC.

The CDR3 DNA reads as TGCAGTGCTAGTGAACTAGCGGGATTCAATGAGCAGTTCTTC. This gives the protein CSASELAGFNEQFF. The V gene is TRBV20-1, the J gene TRBJ2-1; 10 bases match TRBD2. The CDR3 is 14 residues long. Per germline, CDR1 DFQATT and CDR2 SNEGSKA (reference sequence). J lost 6 bases, V lost 3 bases, and 5 bases had no gene match.

This chain connects TRBV5-1 to TRBJ1-5; possible D gene TRBD1, 6 bases. This CDR3 region has 15 residues. Trimming took off 4 bases at V and 3 bases at J, with 14 bases between the two ends. Germline V lookup: CDR1 SGHRS, CDR2 YFSETQ. The CDR3 nucleotides are TGCGCCAGCAGCCTAGGGACAAGTTCCAATCAGCCCCAGCATTTT. Its protein product is CASSLGTSSNQPQHF. Drawing the rest from reference TRBV5-1 and TRBJ1-5, the complete variable domain is KAGVTQTPRYLIKTRGQQVTLSCSPISGHRSVSWYQQTPGQGLQFLFEYFSETQRNKGNFPGRFSGRQFSNSRSEMNVSTLELGDSALYLCASSLGTSSNQPQHFGDGTRLSIL.

In its sample, this clone was seen once. The chain uses TRBV11-2 and TRBJ1-3; 9 nucleotides align to TRBD1. The CDR3 totals 15 residues. The V segment lost 5 bases and the J segment 3 bases; nucleotides outside the gene matches: 5. CDR1 SGHAT and CDR2 FQNNGV come from the germline V gene. CDR3 bases: TGTGCCAGCAGCCCACAGGGGGCAGTTGGAAACACCATATATTTT. Translating gives CASSPQGAVGNTIYF.

This chain connects TRBV7-9 to TRBJ2-1; D call uncertain. In germline, CDR1 is SEHNR, CDR2 FQNEAQ (reference sequence). The V and J ends lost 5 bases and 9 bases respectively, with 23 bases between them. The CDR3 spans 16 residues. CDR3 sequence: CASSQTHLTRWSEQFF. The CDR3 DNA reads TGTGCCAGCAGCCAAACCCATTTAACCCGCTGGAGTGAGCAGTTCTTC.

V and J are TRBV5-1 and TRBJ1-6, with a tentative D call TRBD1 (5 bases). CDR3 length: 14 residues. The V gene lost 2 bases and the J gene lost 6 bases, with 9 bases spanning the gap. Per the germline V gene, CDR1 is SGHRS and CDR2 is YFSETQ. The CDR3, as DNA: TGCGCCAGCAGCTTTCGACAGACTAATTCACCCCTCCACTTT. As protein: CASSFRQTNSPLHF.

The chain couples TRBV23-1 to TRBJ1-5; D remains unclear. TRBV23-1 is identified as an open reading frame with a role that is uncertain. This CDR3 is built from 16 residues. V lost 0 bases and J lost 2, with 11 bases in between. The CDR3 here is CASSQSGFFGNQPQHF. CDR3 sequence (DNA): TGCGCCAGCAGTCAATCTGGCTTCTTTGGCAATCAGCCCCAGCATTTT.

This chain joins TRBV6-1 and TRBJ1-3; no clear D gene. Per germline, CDR1 MNHNS and CDR2 SASEGT. The CDR3 covers 16 residues. With 2 bases removed from V and 0 bases from J, the gap between germline ends came to 11 bases. The CDR3 here is CASSESPGRSGNTIYF. The DNA for the CDR3 is TGTGCCAGCAGTGAAAGTCCAGGCCGCTCTGGAAACACCATATATTTT.

This sequence joins TRBV30 and TRBJ1-2; 7 bases align to TRBD1. The CDR3 sequence is 15 residues long. CDR1 is GTSNPN, CDR2 SVGIG, per germline (reference sequence). With V trimmed by 2 bases and J by 2 bases, 8 bases remained unmatched. The chain's CDR3 is CAWSNKGAPNYGYTF. The CDR3 coding sequence is TGTGCCTGGAGTAACAAGGGGGCCCCCAACTATGGCTACACCTTC.

This clone came up once. This chain joins TRBV12-1 and TRBJ1-1; the table names TRBD1, a call not compared with the DNA. TRBV12-1 is a recognized pseudogene. The CDR3 is 16 amino acids. As DNA, the CDR3 is TGTGCCAGTCTCCCGGGGGCAGGGGGCGCTTCGGATGAAGCTTTCTTT. Its protein product is CASLPGAGGASDEAFF.

The chain recombines TRBV18 with TRBJ2-7, with 12 bases identical to TRBD2. Germline V gives CDR1 KGHSH, CDR2 LQKENI. The CDR3 spans 16 residues. The J segment lost 7 bases and the V segment lost 0 bases, leaving 7 bases of the junction unmatched. As DNA, the CDR3 is TGTGCCAGCTCACCACCGCGACTAGCGGGAGTAGTTGAGCAGTACTTC. The encoded protein is CASSPPRLAGVVEQYF.

The chain joins TRBV11-3 to TRBJ2-3; 7 nucleotides line up with TRBD1. This CDR3 has 15 residues. Germline CDR1 SGHNT, CDR2 YENEEA. V dropped 5 bases and J dropped 0; count of bases not matched to a gene: 5. Here the CDR3 DNA reads TGTGCCAGCAGCCAAACGACAGGGAGCACAGATACGCAGTATTTT. It translates to CASSQTTGSTDTQYF.

This chain links TRBV27 with TRBJ1-3, with 7 bases matching TRBD1. The CDR3 has 15 residues. The V segment lost 6 bases and the J segment 4 bases; nucleotides outside the gene matches: 9. Germline-derived CDR1 and CDR2 are MNHEY and SMNVEV (reference sequence). For the CDR3, the DNA is TGTGCCAGCAGAAACGAGGGGGCTGAAGGAAACACCATATATTTT. It is translated as CASRNEGAEGNTIYF.

The chain combines TRBV7-2 with TRBJ1-5; TRBD1 is a possible D gene (6 bases). The CDR3 covers 15 residues. Germline CDR1 and CDR2: SGHTA and FQGNSA. Trimming took off 5 bases at V and 7 bases at J, with 18 bases between the two ends. CDR3 sequence reads: CASSPRRGGDQPQHF. In DNA, the CDR3 is TGTGCCAGCAGCCCTCGCAGGGGTGGTGACCAGCCCCAGCATTTT.

The chain employs TRBV14 and TRBJ2-7, with a tentative D call TRBD1 (5 bases). CDR1 and CDR2 from the germline V gene are SGHDN and FVKESK. V lost 2 bases and J lost 6, with 8 bases in between. The CDR3 covers 12 residues. CDR3 sequence reads: CASSQLDIEQYF. The CDR3 bases are TGTGCCAGCAGCCAATTGGACATCGAGCAGTACTTC. Supplemented by reference TRBV14 and TRBJ2-7, the full variable domain reads EAGVTQFPSHSVIEKGQTVTLRCDPISGHDNLYWYRRVMGKEIKFLLHFVKESKQDESGMPNNRFLAERTGGTYSTLKVQPAELEDSGVYFCASSQLDIEQYFGPGTRLTVT.

The rearrangement uses TRBV7-3 and TRBJ2-1; D perhaps matches TRBD2 (6 bases). CDR1 SGHTA and CDR2 FQGTGA come from the germline V gene. The CDR3 sequence is 14 residues long. Trimming stripped 5 bases from V and 3 bases from J, with 11 bases between. The DNA of the CDR3 is TGTGCCAGCAGCGCGCAGGGAGGCTACAATGAGCAGTTCTTC. This gives the protein CASSAQGGYNEQFF.

The chain links TRBV6-5 to TRBJ1-1; tentative D call: TRBD1 (6 bases). This CDR3 spans 15 amino acids. Germline CDR1 and CDR2: MNHEY and SVGAGI. V was pared by 0 bases and J by 1 base, with 9 bases between. The CDR3 is CASSYSGQQNTEAFF. CDR3 DNA: TGTGCCAGCAGTTACTCCGGACAGCAGAACACTGAAGCTTTCTTT.

The chain is built from TRBV6-7 and TRBJ1-2; D is unresolved. TRBV6-7 carries the ORF label, with uncertain function. The V end lost 0 bases, the J end lost 0 bases, and 8 bases lay between the germline ends. The CDR3 has 15 residues. The chain's CDR3 is CASSYSKLANYGYTF. CDR3 DNA: TGTGCCAGCAGTTACTCGAAACTGGCTAACTATGGCTACACCTTC.

The chain couples TRBV5-4 to TRBJ1-1; a weak D match, TRBD1 (5 bases). The CDR3 runs 14 residues. Trimming removed 4 bases at V and 3 bases at J, with 13 bases between. Germline V CDR1 and CDR2: SGHNT, YYREEE (reference sequence). As DNA, the CDR3 is TGTGCCAGCAGCAGGCGCCAGGGCGACACTGAAGCTTTCTTT. Its translation is CASSRRQGDTEAFF.

The chain links TRBV6-5 to TRBJ1-5, with 8 bases matching TRBD1. This CDR3 spans 13 amino acids. The germline CDR1 and CDR2 sequences are MNHEY and SVGAGI. V was pared by 5 bases and J by 7 bases, with 4 bases of the junction left unmatched. This CDR3 is CASSPDRGQPQHF. In DNA, the CDR3 is TGTGCCAGCAGTCCCGACAGGGGCCAGCCCCAGCATTTT.

This chain connects TRBV30 to TRBJ1-5, with D possibly matching TRBD1 (6 bases). CDR1 is GTSNPN and CDR2 is SVGIG in the germline V gene (reference sequence). The CDR3 contains 18 residues. V shed 0 bases and J shed 9 bases, with 27 bases lying between them. The CDR3 sequence is CAWSVQGASTAQVWPQHF. The CDR3 DNA follows: TGTGCCTGGAGTGTACAGGGAGCGTCTACAGCCCAGGTTTGGCCCCAGCATTTT.

The chain is built from TRBV19 and TRBJ1-3; 8 positions match TRBD1. CDR3 size: 14 residues. Germline values: CDR1 LNHDA, CDR2 SQIVND (reference sequence). V lost 6 bases to trimming and J lost 3 bases; unmatched junction nucleotides: 4. CDR3 sequence: CASRRQGFGNTIYF. The CDR3 DNA is TGTGCCAGTAGACGACAGGGGTTTGGAAACACCATATATTTT. Together with reference TRBV19 and TRBJ1-3, the CDR3 gives the full variable domain: DGGITQSPKYLFRKEGQNVTLSCEQNLNHDAMYWYRQDPGQGLRLIYYSQIVNDFQKGDIAEGYSVSREKKESFPLTVTSAQKNPTAFYLCASRRQGFGNTIYFGEGSWLTVV.

This rearrangement joins TRBV6-5 to TRBJ1-1; maybe TRBD1 (5 bases). The CDR3 has 13 residues. Germline V gene lookup returns CDR1 MNHEY and CDR2 SVGAGI. With 5 bases removed from V and 10 bases from J, the gap between germline ends came to 17 bases. CDR3 DNA: TGTGCCAGCAGTCCCGGGCAGGGCCAGGGAGCTTTCTTT. It yields the protein CASSPGQGQGAFF.

This clone has a count of ten or more. V usage is TRBV2 and J usage is TRBJ2-5; 11 bases agree with TRBD2. CDR1 SNHLY and CDR2 FYNNEI come from the germline V gene. The CDR3 runs 17 residues. Trimming at V came to 2 bases and at J to 7 bases, leaving 12 bases not matched to a gene. DNA of the CDR3: TGTGCCAGCAGTGAATATTTTAGCGGGGGGGCCGGTGGGACCCAGTACTTC. It yields the protein CASSEYFSGGAGGTQYF. Complete variable domain (other parts from reference TRBV2 and TRBJ2-5): EPEVTQTPSHQVTQMGQEVILRCVPISNHLYFYWYRQILGQKVEFLVSFYNNEISEKSEIFDDQFSVERPDGSNFTLKIRSTKLEDSAMYFCASSEYFSGGAGGTQYFGPGTRLLVL.